The 8 T cell receptor beta chains presented below share a single source sample, sequenced in a study of OX40 agonist ivuxolimab in advanced cancers. Profiling relied on immunoSEQ multiplex PCR, and the TCRdb table lists in-frame clones only, not all of them. The repertoire has tens of thousands of clones, over 85% of them found once; the top ten carry 0.65%. The specimen comprised CD4+ or CD8+ T cells sorted from blood, sampled in a trial of the OX40 agonist ivuxolimab. These receptors all stem from an adult with an advanced solid tumor such as melanoma, head and neck, liver or kidney cancer.

The chain links TRBV14 to TRBJ2-3; no clear D gene. The germline gives CDR1 SGHDN, CDR2 FVKESK. This CDR3 is 13 amino acids long. Between the trimmed V and J ends, which lost 0 bases and 4 bases, there was a span of 5 bases. This chain's CDR3 is CASSQDAADTQYF. The CDR3 DNA is TGTGCCAGCAGCCAAGATGCTGCAGATACGCAGTATTTT. Full variable domain (missing parts from reference TRBV14 and TRBJ2-3): EAGVTQFPSHSVIEKGQTVTLRCDPISGHDNLYWYRRVMGKEIKFLLHFVKESKQDESGMPNNRFLAERTGGTYSTLKVQPAELEDSGVYFCASSQDAADTQYFGPGTRLTVL.

The J gene is TRBJ2-1, the V gene TRBV9, with D perhaps given as TRBD1 or TRBD2 (6 bases each). Germline V gives CDR1 SGDLS, CDR2 YYNGEE. CDR3 length: 16 residues. Between the trimmed V and J ends, which lost 0 bases and 0 bases, there was a span of 10 bases. The CDR3 reads CASSVEGGTSYNEQFF. Here the CDR3 DNA reads TGTGCCAGCAGCGTAGAAGGGGGGACCTCCTACAATGAGCAGTTCTTC.

The chain joins TRBV2 to TRBJ1-6; weak D call: TRBD1 (6 bases). Germline V gene data show CDR1 as SNHLY and CDR2 as FYNNEI. CDR3 length equals 12 residues. V was cut by 8 bases and J by 9 bases, with 11 bases left in between. The CDR3: CASGGAGSPLHF. CDR3 nucleotides: TGTGCCAGCGGGGGGGCTGGTTCACCCCTCCACTTT.

The genes are TRBV5-6 and TRBJ1-1, with a possible D match to TRBD1 (6 bases). Germline V gene lookup returns CDR1 SGHDT and CDR2 YYEEEE. Between the trimmed V and J ends, which lost 0 bases and 5 bases, there was a span of 11 bases. This CDR3 is 14 amino acids long. CDR3 loop: CASSLAPGVTEAFF. The CDR3 bases are TGTGCCAGCAGCTTGGCCCCAGGGGTAACTGAAGCTTTCTTT.

The CDR3 here is CASSVRYEQYF. The CDR3 region has the DNA TGTGCCAGCAGTGTAAGGTACGAGCAGTACTTC. The chain combines TRBV6-1 with TRBJ2-7; no definite D call. This CDR3 region has 11 residues. From germline, CDR1 is MNHNS and CDR2 SASEGT. V lost 4 bases and J lost 4, with 5 bases in between.

This sequence joins TRBV18 and TRBJ1-2, with 8 positions matching TRBD1. The CDR3 length is 15 residues. V shed 1 base, J shed 8 bases, and the junction held 9 bases outside the gene matches. Germline values: CDR1 KGHSH, CDR2 LQKENI. CDR3 residues: CASSPQRDRHHGYTF. DNA for the CDR3: TGTGCCAGCTCACCACAGAGGGACAGGCATCACGGCTACACCTTC.

This clone was detected only once. This chain links TRBV27 with TRBJ2-3; D call uncertain. CDR3 size: 15 residues. The germline V gene encodes CDR1 MNHEY and CDR2 SMNVEV (reference sequence). Between the trimmed V and J ends, which lost 2 bases and 2 bases, there was a span of 11 bases. In nucleotides, the CDR3 is TGTGCCAGCAGTTTAGATGGCGTCGTCACAGATACGCAGTATTTT. It translates to CASSLDGVVTDTQYF.

A single count supports this clone. The chain has TRBV7-9 and TRBJ2-7, with 10 nucleotides matching TRBD1. V lost 5 bases to trimming and J lost 3 bases; unmatched junction nucleotides: 4. This CDR3 spans 14 amino acids. Germline V gene lookup returns CDR1 SEHNR and CDR2 FQNEAQ (reference sequence). The CDR3: CASSLGQGDYEQYF. For the CDR3, the DNA is TGTGCCAGCAGCCTCGGACAGGGGGACTACGAGCAGTACTTC.